The source of this T cell receptor (beta chain) is a study of glioma-infiltrating T cells. The CDR3 consists of 14 residues. In germline, CDR1 is SGHDT, CDR2 YYEEEE. V shed 2 bases and J shed 1 base, with 9 bases lying between them. Amplification of TCR alpha and beta CDR3 regions from RNA used iRepertoire nested multiplex PCR. Input was roughly 100-450 ng of tissue mRNA or PBMC total RNA. MiXCR, run by TCRdb on the multiplex PCR reads, gives a single entry per CDR3 protein. The table shows more than 90,000 distinct CDR3 sequences, with roughly 40% occurring only once. V is TRBV5-6 and J is TRBJ2-5; no clear D. This receptor was taken from a human donor with low-grade glioma or glioblastoma, undergoing nonglioma brain surgery, or in good health (not recorded which). Material: glioma tissue, nonneoplastic brain tissue, or PBMCs (not recorded which). Written as DNA, the CDR3 is TGTGCCAGCAGCTTCATGACTCCCCAAGAGACCCAGTACTTC. This sequence encodes CASSFMTPQETQYF.